This T cell receptor beta chain was documented in a study of Ad26.COV2.S vaccination and SARS-CoV-2 variants (dated by TCRdb to the early 2020s). At the level of the whole study: TCRbeta repertoire sequencing served as the tool for gauging how specific and how broad the SARS-CoV-2-reactive T cell receptors were following Ad26.COV2.S vaccination. The TCR-sequenced set comprised around 30 samples: some 19 Ad26.COV2.S vaccine recipients, 5 placebo recipients and 8 SARS-CoV-2 convalescent individuals. Here is what the overall study found, with its caveats: Non-spike TCR breadth was comparable between vaccine and placebo recipients, consistent with the vaccine containing only spike. The authors noted that the TCR breadth and depth analyses may have underestimated total T cell responses. Spike-specific TCR breadth was higher in Ad26.COV2.S recipients than in placebo recipients (P = 0.0014). Substantial breadth of spike-specific CD8+ and CD4+ T cell responses was reported after vaccination.

The time point label corresponds to: individuals recovered from natural SARS-CoV-2 infection. The immunoSEQ Assay was the method used to sequence TCRbeta CDR3 regions. After extraction, genomic DNA underwent amplification by bias-controlled multiplex PCR, followed by high-throughput sequencing. On the study's bioinformatics: To quantify the absolute abundance of every unique TCRbeta CDR3 region, sequences were collapsed and filtered. T cell fraction was estimated by normalizing TCRbeta template counts to usable DNA, which was measured by amplifying reference genes present in all nucleated cells. Repertoire TCRs were annotated as SARS-CoV-2-specific when V gene, CDR3 amino acid sequence and J gene were exactly matched to a known reactive TCR set. The reference SARS-CoV-2 TCR set came from MIRA and was filtered for enrichment in COVID-19-positive ImmuneCODE repertoires, removing public or cross-reactive TCRs. Using the MIRA antigens, annotated TCRs were further analysed by specific ORF or by position within an ORF. Breadth was defined as annotated unique rearrangements over total unique productive rearrangements; depth was the summed frequency of those rearrangements. Two-sided Wilcoxon rank-sum tests were applied when comparing TCR breadth between groups. TCRdb obtained this table from immuneACCESS and retained in-frame rearrangements with V and J assigned. These tables miss some clones; where compared with another copy, unresolved V genes account for less than half of the shortfall, and the remainder is unexplained. The V and J calls and the clone size are those of that table, but D and trimming were determined from the DNA. The sample table shows approximately 97,000 clones, and about 78% are seen once. The top ten clonotypes cover around a sixth of the sample.

Concerning this clone: No antigen is known for it. Qualities for individual bases were not recorded, and no much larger clone is one base off.

V lost 2 bases and J lost 4 bases; the stretch between them is 20 bases long. The CDR3 starts with the cysteine, ends with the phenylalanine, and has 17 residues. Solely the CDR3 DNA is kept, with 51 bases framed from the first base. For CDR1 and CDR2, the germline V gene lists SGHTA and FQGNSA. The receptor comes from a human donor who had recovered from COVID-19. The specimen was peripheral blood, collected after recovery from COVID-19. The chain uses TRBV7-2 and TRBJ1-2; the D region possibly corresponds to TRBD1 (5 bases align). The nucleotide sequence is TGTGCCAGCAGCTTACTCTCGGGACCTTTTCCGGCCTATGGCTACACCTTC. It translates as CASSLLSGPFPAYGYTF.